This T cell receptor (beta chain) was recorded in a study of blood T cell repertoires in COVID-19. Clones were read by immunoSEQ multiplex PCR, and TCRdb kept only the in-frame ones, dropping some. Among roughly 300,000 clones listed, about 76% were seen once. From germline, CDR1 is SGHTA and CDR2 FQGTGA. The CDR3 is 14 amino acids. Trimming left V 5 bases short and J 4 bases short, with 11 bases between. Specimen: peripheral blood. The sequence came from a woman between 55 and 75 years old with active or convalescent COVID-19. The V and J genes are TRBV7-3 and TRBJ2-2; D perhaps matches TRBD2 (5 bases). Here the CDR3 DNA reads TGTGCCAGCAGCGGCGGGCATGGCACCGGGGAGCTGTTTTTT. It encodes CASSGGHGTGELFF.